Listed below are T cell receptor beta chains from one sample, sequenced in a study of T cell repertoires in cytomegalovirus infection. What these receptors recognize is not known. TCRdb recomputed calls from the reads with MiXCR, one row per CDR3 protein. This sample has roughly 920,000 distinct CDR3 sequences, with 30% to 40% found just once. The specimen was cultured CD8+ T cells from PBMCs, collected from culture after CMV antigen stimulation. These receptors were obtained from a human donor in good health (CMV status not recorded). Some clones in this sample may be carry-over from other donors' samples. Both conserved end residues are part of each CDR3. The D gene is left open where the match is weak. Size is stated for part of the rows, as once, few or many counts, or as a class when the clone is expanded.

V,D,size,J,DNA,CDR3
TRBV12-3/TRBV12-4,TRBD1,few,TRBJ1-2,TGTGCCAGCTACCACAGGGGGTTCCATAACTATGGCTACACCTTC,CASYHRGFHNYGYTF
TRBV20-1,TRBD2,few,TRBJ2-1,TGCAGTGCTGACGGGGAGGGGAGGGAGCAGTTCTTC,CSADGEGREQFF
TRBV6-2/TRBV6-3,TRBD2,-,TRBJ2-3,TGTGCCAGCGGAGTTACGGTGGGACTAGCCACAAACACAGATACGCAGTATTTT,CASGVTVGLATNTDTQYF
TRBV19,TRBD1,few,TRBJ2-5,TGTGCCAGTAGTCCCGGACAGGGACGCCGGGAGACCCAGTACTTC,CASSPGQGRRETQYF
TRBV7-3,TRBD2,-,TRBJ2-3,TGTGCCAGCAGCCGGACTAGCGGGGGGGCTAGCACAGATACGCAGTATTTT,CASSRTSGGASTDTQYF
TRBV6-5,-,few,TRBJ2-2,TGTGCCAGCAGTAACGGGGAGTCCGGGGAGCTGTTTTTT,CASSNGESGELFF
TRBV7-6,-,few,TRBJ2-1,TGTGCCAGCAGTCCAACGGCTAGCGTAGGCAATGAGCAGTTCTTC,CASSPTASVGNEQFF
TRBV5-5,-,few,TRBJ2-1,TGTGCCAGCAGCATCGGGACCGCCGCCTACAATGAGCAGTTCTTC,CASSIGTAAYNEQFF
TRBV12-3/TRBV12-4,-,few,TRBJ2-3,TGTGCCAGCAACGCGGACAGAGCTCCAGATACGCAGTATTTT,CASNADRAPDTQYF
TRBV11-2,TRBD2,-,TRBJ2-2,TGTGCCAGCAGCACCCCCTTCGCGGGGGGTCCGCTAAACGGGGAGCTGTTTTTT,CASSTPFAGGPLNGELFF
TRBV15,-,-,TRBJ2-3,TGTGCCACCAGCAGAGAACTGAGGCTAGCCGGTACAGATACGCAGTATTTT,CATSRELRLAGTDTQYF
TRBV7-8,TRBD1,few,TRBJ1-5,TGTGCCAGCAGCTCCCGTAGAGGACAGGGAAATCAGCCCCAGCATTTT,CASSSRRGQGNQPQHF
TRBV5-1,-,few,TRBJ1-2,TGCGCCAGCAGCTTGGAGGGATCGGATATCTCTGGCTACACCTTC,CASSLEGSDISGYTF
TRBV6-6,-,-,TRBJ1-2,TGTGCCAGCAGTTGGGCAGGGGAGGACTATGGCTACACCTTC,CASSWAGEDYGYTF
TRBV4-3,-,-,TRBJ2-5,TGCGCCAGCAGCCAAGATGGGGAGAAAGAGACCCAGTACTTC,CASSQDGEKETQYF
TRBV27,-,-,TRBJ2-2,TGTGCCAGCAGTTTTGGGGGGCTCGGCGGGGAGCTGTTTTTT,CASSFGGLGGELFF
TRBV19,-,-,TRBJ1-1,TGTGCCAGTAGTATGGGGGGGCAGCTGACTGAAGCTTTCTTT,CASSMGGQLTEAFF
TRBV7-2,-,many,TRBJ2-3,TGTGCCAGCAGCTTAGGGATCTTCACAGATACGCAGTATTTT,CASSLGIFTDTQYF
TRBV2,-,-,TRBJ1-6,TGTGCCAGCAGTGAACCGAGTTGGGATTCACCCCTCCACTTT,CASSEPSWDSPLHF
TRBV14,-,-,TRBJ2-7,TGTGCCAGCAGCCAAGAAGATGTGTGGGAGCAGTACTTC,CASSQEDVWEQYF
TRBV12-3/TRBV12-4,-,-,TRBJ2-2,TGTGCCAGCAGTCCCTTGGGACTCCCGAACACCGGGGAGCTGTTTTTT,CASSPLGLPNTGELFF
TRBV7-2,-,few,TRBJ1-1,TGTGCCAGCAGCTTAGGGGGCGAATGGGTGACTGAAGCTTTCTTT,CASSLGGEWVTEAFF
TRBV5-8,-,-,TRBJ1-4,TGTGCCAGCAGCTTGGGAGGCAGCCTTAATGAAAAACTGTTTTTT,CASSLGGSLNEKLFF
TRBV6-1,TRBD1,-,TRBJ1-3,TGTGCCAGCAGAAGTTCACAGGGGAGCAGGGACACCATATATTTT,CASRSSQGSRDTIYF
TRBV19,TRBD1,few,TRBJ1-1,TGTGCCAGTAGCATCCCGAGGACAGGGATCACTGAAGCTTTCTTT,CASSIPRTGITEAFF